These 9 T cell receptor beta chains came from one sample sequenced in a study of T cell repertoires in cytomegalovirus infection. Their recognized antigens are unknown. TCRdb called the reads again in MiXCR, with one record for every CDR3 protein. The data hold approximately 1,000,000 distinct CDR3 sequences, with less than 35% observed a single time. The sequencing used cultured CD8+ T cells from PBMCs, collected from culture after CMV antigen stimulation. The receptors come from a human donor in good health (CMV status not recorded). Some clones in this sample may be carry-over from other donors' samples.

The chain carries TRBV20-1 and TRBJ2-5, with 7 bases that match TRBD2. The ends lost 5 bases at V and 5 bases at J; junction bases unmatched: 11. Germline V gene lookup returns CDR1 DFQATT and CDR2 SNEGSKA (reference sequence). This CDR3 contains 14 residues. The CDR3 loop is CSARNVGGGETQYF. The CDR3 DNA sequence: TGCAGTGCTCGCAACGTGGGGGGAGGGGAGACCCAGTACTTC.

This clonotype came up many times. The chain couples TRBV7-2 to TRBJ2-3; possible D gene TRBD2, 6 bases. Between the trimmed V and J ends, which lost 2 bases and 4 bases, there was a span of 13 bases. Per germline, CDR1 SGHTA and CDR2 FQGNSA. The CDR3 runs to 15 residues. The CDR3 sequence: CASSLIGGVADTQYF. The CDR3 DNA is TGTGCCAGCAGCTTAATCGGCGGGGTTGCAGATACGCAGTATTTT. Full variable domain (rest looked up from reference TRBV7-2 and TRBJ2-3): GAGVSQSPSNKVTEKGKDVELRCDPISGHTALYWYRQSLGQGLEFLIYFQGNSAPDKSGLPSDRFSAERTGGSVSTLTIQRTQQEDSAVYLCASSLIGGVADTQYFGPGTRLTVL.

V and J are TRBV7-9 and TRBJ2-5; D may be TRBD1 (6 bases). Trimming removed 6 bases at V and 4 bases at J, with 24 bases between. This CDR3 is built from 17 residues. Germline lookup yields CDR1 SEHNR and CDR2 FQNEAQ (reference sequence). For the CDR3, the DNA is TGTGCCAGCAGTATGAGGCCCGGGTTAGGGGGACCAGAGACCCAGTACTTC. It translates to CASSMRPGLGGPETQYF.

In DNA, the CDR3 is TGTGCCAGCAGCCGACAGGGAATGGCCTACGAGCAGTACGTC. The encoded protein is CASSRQGMAYEQYV. V and J are TRBV6-2 or TRBV6-3 and TRBJ2-7; 7 bases fit TRBD1. V gave up 6 bases and J gave up 2 bases; unmatched junction bases: 7. The CDR3 consists of 14 residues. Germline assignment: CDR1 MNHEY and CDR2 SVGEGT.

Points on this clonotype: The CDR3 does not end in the conserved phenylalanine or tryptophan, so this is likely a read error. No DNA is shown, since the ends of the CDR3 on it are uncertain; the CDR3 is the one TCRdb lists. This rearrangement joins TRBV27 to TRBJ1-2. Germline V gene lookup returns CDR1 MNHEY and CDR2 SMNVEV (reference sequence). The length of the CDR3 is 12 amino acids, counting both ends. The CDR3 sequence is CASRTLDRDLTM.

J is TRBJ2-7 and V is TRBV6-6, with TRBD1 matching 8 bases. J gave up 2 bases and V 2 bases, and 8 bases lay outside the gene matches. The CDR3 is 16 residues long. The germline CDR1 and CDR2 sequences are MNHNY and SVGAGI (reference sequence). The CDR3 is CASSYPGQGIPYEQYF. The CDR3 DNA sequence: TGTGCCAGCAGTTACCCTGGACAGGGAATACCCTACGAGCAGTACTTC.

This clonotype was seen ten or more times. The DNA of the CDR3 is TGTGCCAGCAGTTCGCATCCAGGGGTAGAGACCCAGTACTTC. This sequence encodes CASSSHPGVETQYF. This rearrangement joins TRBV7-2 to TRBJ2-5; TRBD1 is a possible D gene (6 bases). There are 14 residues in the CDR3. V was shortened by 6 bases and J by 4 bases, with 15 bases between the two germline ends. The V gene's germline CDR1 is SGHTA and CDR2 FQGNSA.

This clonotype has just a few counts. The chain couples TRBV4-1 to TRBJ2-1, with D unclear. Germline CDR1 reads MGHRA; CDR2 reads YSYEKL. This CDR3 spans 15 amino acids. Trimming stripped 1 base from V and 5 bases from J, with 12 bases between. CDR3 protein: CASSQVRLANNEQFF. CDR3 sequence (DNA): TGCGCCAGCAGCCAAGTACGGCTCGCAAACAATGAGCAGTTCTTC.

This sequence joins TRBV4-1 and TRBJ2-2; no clear D. Germline CDR1 and CDR2: MGHRA and YSYEKL. This CDR3 has 13 residues. Between the trimmed V and J ends, which lost 4 bases and 7 bases, there was a span of 10 bases. DNA of the CDR3: TGCGCCAGCAGCCCCCCCCTCGACGGGGAGCTGTTTTTT. It specifies CASSPPLDGELFF.